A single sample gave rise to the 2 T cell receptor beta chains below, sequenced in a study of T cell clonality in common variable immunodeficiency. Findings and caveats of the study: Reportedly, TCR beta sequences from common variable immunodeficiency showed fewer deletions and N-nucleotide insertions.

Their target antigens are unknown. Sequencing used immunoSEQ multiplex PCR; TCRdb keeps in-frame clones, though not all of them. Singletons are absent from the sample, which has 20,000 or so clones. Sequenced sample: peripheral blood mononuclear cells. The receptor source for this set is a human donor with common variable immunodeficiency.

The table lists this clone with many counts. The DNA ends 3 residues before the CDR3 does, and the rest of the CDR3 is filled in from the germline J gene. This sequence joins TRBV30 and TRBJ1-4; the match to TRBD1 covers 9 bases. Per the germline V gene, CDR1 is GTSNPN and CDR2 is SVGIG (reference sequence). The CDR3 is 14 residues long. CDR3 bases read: TGTGCCTGGAGTGTACCCGGGACAGGGAGGAAA. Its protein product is CAWSVPGTGRK. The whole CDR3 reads CAWSVPGTGRKLFF.

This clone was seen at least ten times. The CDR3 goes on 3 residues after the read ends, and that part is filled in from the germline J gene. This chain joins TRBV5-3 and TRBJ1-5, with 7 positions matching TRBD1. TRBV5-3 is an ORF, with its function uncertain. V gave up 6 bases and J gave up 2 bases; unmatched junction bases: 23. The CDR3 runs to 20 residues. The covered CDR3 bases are TGTGCCAGAACGCTACCCTCGACAGGGAAACTTCTATGGGGCAATCAGCCC. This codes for CARTLPSTGKLLWGNQP. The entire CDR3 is CARTLPSTGKLLWGNQPQHF.